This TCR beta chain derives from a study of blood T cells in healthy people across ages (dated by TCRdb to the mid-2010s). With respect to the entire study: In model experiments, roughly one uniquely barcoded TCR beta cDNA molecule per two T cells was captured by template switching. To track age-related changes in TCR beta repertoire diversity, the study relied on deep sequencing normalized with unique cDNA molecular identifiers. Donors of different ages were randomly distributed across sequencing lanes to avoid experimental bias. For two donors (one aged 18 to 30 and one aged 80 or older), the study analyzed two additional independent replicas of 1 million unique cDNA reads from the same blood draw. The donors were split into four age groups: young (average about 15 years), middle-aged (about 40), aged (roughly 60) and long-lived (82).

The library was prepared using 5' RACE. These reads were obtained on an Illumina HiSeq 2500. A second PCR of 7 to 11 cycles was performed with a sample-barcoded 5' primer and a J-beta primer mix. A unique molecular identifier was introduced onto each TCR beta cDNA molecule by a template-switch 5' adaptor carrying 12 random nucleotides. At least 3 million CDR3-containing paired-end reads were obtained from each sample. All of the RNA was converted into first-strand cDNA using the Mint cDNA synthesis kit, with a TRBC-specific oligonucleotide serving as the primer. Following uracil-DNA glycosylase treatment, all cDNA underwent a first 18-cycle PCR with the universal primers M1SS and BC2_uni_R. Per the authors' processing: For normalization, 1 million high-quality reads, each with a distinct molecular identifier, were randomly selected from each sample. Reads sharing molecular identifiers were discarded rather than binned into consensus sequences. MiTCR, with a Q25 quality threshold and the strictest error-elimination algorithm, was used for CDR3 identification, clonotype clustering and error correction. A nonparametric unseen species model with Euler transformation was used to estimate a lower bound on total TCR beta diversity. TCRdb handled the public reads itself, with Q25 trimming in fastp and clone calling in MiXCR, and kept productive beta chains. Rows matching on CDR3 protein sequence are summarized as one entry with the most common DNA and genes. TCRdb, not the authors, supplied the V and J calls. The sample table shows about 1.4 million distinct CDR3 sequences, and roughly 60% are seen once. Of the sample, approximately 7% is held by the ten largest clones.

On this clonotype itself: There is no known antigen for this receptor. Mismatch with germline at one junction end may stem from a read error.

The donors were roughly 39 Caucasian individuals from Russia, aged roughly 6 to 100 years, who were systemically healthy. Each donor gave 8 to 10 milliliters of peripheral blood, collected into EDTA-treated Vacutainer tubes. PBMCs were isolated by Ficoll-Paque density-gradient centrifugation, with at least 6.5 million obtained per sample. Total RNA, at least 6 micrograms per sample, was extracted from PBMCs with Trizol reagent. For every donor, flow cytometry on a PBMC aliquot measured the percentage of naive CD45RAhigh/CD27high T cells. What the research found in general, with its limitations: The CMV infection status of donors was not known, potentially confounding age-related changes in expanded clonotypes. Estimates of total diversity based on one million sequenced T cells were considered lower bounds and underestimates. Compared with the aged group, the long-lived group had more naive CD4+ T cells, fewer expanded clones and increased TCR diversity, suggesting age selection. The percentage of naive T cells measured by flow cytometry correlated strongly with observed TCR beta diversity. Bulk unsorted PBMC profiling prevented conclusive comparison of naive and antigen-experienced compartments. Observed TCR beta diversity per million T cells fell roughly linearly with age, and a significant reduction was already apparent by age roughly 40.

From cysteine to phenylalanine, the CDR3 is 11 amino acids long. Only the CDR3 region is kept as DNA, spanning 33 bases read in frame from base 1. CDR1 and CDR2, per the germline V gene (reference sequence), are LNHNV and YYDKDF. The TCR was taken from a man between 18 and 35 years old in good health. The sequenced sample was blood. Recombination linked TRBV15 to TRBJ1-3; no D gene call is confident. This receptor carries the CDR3 CESRCGNTIYF. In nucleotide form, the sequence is TGCGAGAGCAGGTGTGGAAACACCATATATTTT.